This T cell receptor (beta chain) comes out of a study of blood T cell repertoires in COVID-19. Study-level information: Some COVID-19 samples were acute and others convalescent; all came from the United States, Italy and Spain. PBMCs, B-cell-depleted T cells, or T cells were the source of the cDNA or gDNA that made up the material.

The sample holds one count of this clone. Per the study methods: For nucleated cells, counts were estimated from reference gene primer amplification. The repertoire was sequenced with immunoSEQ multiplex PCR; TCRdb's copy has only in-frame clones and lacks some. For V, J and clone size, that table is used; D and trimming come from the DNA. The table lists 200,000 to 250,000 clones, about 85% of them singletons. Germline lookup yields CDR1 MNHEY and CDR2 SMNVEV (reference sequence). This CDR3 contains 15 residues. V lost 6 bases, J lost 8 bases, and 12 bases stayed unmatched. The sequence was obtained from a woman in her sixties or seventies who had recovered from COVID-19. The sample comprised peripheral blood. The V call is TRBV27, the J call TRBJ2-1, with 8 bases identical to TRBD2. DNA for the CDR3: TGTGCCAGCAGCCGAGGAGCGGGGGTCCTCGATGAGCAGTTCTTC. Translated: CASSRGAGVLDEQFF.